These 10 T cell receptor beta chains were sequenced from one sample in a study of OX40 agonist ivuxolimab in advanced cancers. Profiling relied on immunoSEQ multiplex PCR, and the TCRdb table lists in-frame clones only, not all of them. The table records about 51,000 clones, under 90% of them present only once. This material consisted of CD4+ or CD8+ T cells sorted from blood, taken in a trial of the OX40 agonist ivuxolimab. These receptors were obtained from an adult with an advanced solid tumor such as melanoma, head and neck, liver or kidney cancer.

This chain links TRBV6-4 with TRBJ1-6; no clear D. The V end was cut by 0 bases, the J end by 10 bases, with 7 bases between. The V gene's germline CDR1 is MRHNA and CDR2 SNTAGT. This CDR3 comprises 13 residues. Here the CDR3 reads CASSDSAGSPLHF. CDR3 DNA sequence: TGTGCCAGCAGTGACTCGGCAGGATCACCCCTCCACTTT.

The chain uses TRBV6-4 and TRBJ2-6, with D maybe TRBD2 (5 bases). V was shortened by 7 bases and J by 0 bases, with 13 bases between the two germline ends. This CDR3 spans 16 amino acids. The germline CDR1 and CDR2 sequences are MRHNA and SNTAGT. The CDR3 DNA reads TGTGCCAGCACCCCCGGGGTAAACTCTGGGGCCAACGTCCTGACTTTC. This codes for CASTPGVNSGANVLTF.

The chain uses TRBV15 and TRBJ2-1; 7 bases match TRBD2. CDR3 length: 16 residues. V lost 1 base and J lost 12; bases outside the gene matches: 15. CDR1 LNHNV and CDR2 YYDKDF come from the germline V gene (reference sequence). As DNA, the CDR3 is TGTGCCACCAGCAGAGCTACTACGGGAGGACGAATCTGGCAGTTCTTC. Encoded protein: CATSRATTGGRIWQFF.

This chain links TRBV15 with TRBJ2-7; D ambiguous. V lost 3 bases to trimming and J lost 0 bases, with 12 bases between them. CDR1 and CDR2 from the germline V gene are LNHNV and YYDKDF (reference sequence). This CDR3 has 15 amino acids. The CDR3 sequence is CATSRGSKSSYEQYF. The DNA of the CDR3 is TGTGCCACCAGCAGGGGGTCCAAGAGCTCCTACGAGCAGTACTTC.

This chain connects TRBV30 to TRBJ2-1, with 7 bases aligning to TRBD2. The CDR3 is made up of 15 amino acids. Germline V gives CDR1 GTSNPN, CDR2 SVGIG (reference sequence). The V segment lost 2 bases and the J segment 1 base; nucleotides outside the gene matches: 5. The CDR3 bases are TGTGCCTGGAGTAGCGGGGCCTTTTCCTACAATGAGCAGTTCTTC. Its protein is CAWSSGAFSYNEQFF.

This clone was detected once. The rearrangement links TRBV5-6 to TRBJ2-1; 12 bases are a match to TRBD2. The CDR3 is 14 residues long. The V gene's germline CDR1 is SGHDT and CDR2 YYEEEE. The V segment lost 4 bases and the J segment 7 bases; nucleotides outside the gene matches: 3. In nucleotides, the CDR3 is TGTGCCAGCAGCCCCACTAGCGGGAGGAATGAGCAGTTCTTC. The encoded protein is CASSPTSGRNEQFF.

This clone showed up just once. The rearrangement joins TRBV4-1 to TRBJ2-1; perhaps TRBD1 as D (5 bases). The CDR3 is 12 residues long. V was shortened by 1 base and J by 10 bases, with 8 bases between the two germline ends. CDR1 MGHRA and CDR2 YSYEKL come from the germline V gene. The CDR3 region is CASSQAREEQFF. The CDR3 DNA sequence: TGCGCCAGCAGCCAAGCCAGGGAAGAGCAGTTCTTC.

The CDR3 DNA reads TGTGCCAGCAGCCTAATAGGGGGGGGCAACACTGAAGCTTTCTTT. As protein: CASSLIGGGNTEAFF. This chain joins TRBV7-2 and TRBJ1-1; tentative D call: TRBD1 (6 bases). Trimming stripped 5 bases from V and 2 bases from J, with 15 bases between. Germline V gene lookup returns CDR1 SGHTA and CDR2 FQGNSA. This CDR3 comprises 15 residues.

This chain joins TRBV29-1 and TRBJ2-7; tentatively, D is TRBD1 (6 bases). V lost 4 bases and J lost 4, with 14 bases in between. The CDR3 contains 13 residues. The germline V gene encodes CDR1 SQVTM and CDR2 ANQGSEA. As DNA, the CDR3 is TGCAGCGTTGTTGGAACAGGGAAATACGAGCAGTACTTC. Its protein product is CSVVGTGKYEQYF.

This sequence joins TRBV27 and TRBJ2-1; D is possibly TRBD2 (6 bases). The V end lost 3 bases, the J end lost 3 bases, and 15 bases lay between the germline ends. Germline lookup yields CDR1 MNHEY and CDR2 SMNVEV (reference sequence). The CDR3 loop spans 16 amino acids. CDR3: CASSLPGTGIYNEQFF. CDR3 bases: TGTGCCAGCAGTTTGCCCGGGACTGGCATCTACAATGAGCAGTTCTTC.